This TCR beta chain stems from a study of blood T cell repertoires in COVID-19. In germline, CDR1 is LGHDT, CDR2 YNNKEL (reference sequence). Between the trimmed V and J ends, which lost 0 bases and 11 bases, there was a span of 15 bases. CDR3 size: 14 residues. Under the authors' procedure: Cell counts per sample came from amplifying reference gene primers. Repertoires were generated with immunoSEQ multiplex PCR, while TCRdb's copy carries only in-frame clones and drops some. The V and J calls and clone size were taken over from that table, and D and trimming were inferred from the DNA. Of 150,000 to 200,000 clones in the sample, 78% were seen once.

The material sequenced was peripheral blood. The clonotype comes from a woman aged 80 or over with active or convalescent COVID-19. This chain joins TRBV3-1 (or the pseudogene TRBV3-2) and TRBJ2-3; TRBD1 is a possible D gene (5 bases). The CDR3 sequence: CASSQDTRAGEQYF. For the CDR3, the DNA is TGTGCCAGCAGCCAAGATACCAGGGCTGGTGAGCAGTATTTT.